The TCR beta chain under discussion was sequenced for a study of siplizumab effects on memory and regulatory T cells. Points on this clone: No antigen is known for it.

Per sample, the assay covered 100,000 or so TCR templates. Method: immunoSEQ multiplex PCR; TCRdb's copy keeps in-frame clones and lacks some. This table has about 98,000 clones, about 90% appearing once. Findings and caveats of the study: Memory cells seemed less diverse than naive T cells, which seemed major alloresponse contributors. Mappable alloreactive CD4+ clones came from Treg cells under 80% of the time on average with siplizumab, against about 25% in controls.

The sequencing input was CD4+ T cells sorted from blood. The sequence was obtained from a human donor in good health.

The CDR3 loop reads CASSIGLDSNQPQHF. CDR3 sequence (DNA): TGTGCCAGTAGTATAGGCTTGGATAGCAATCAGCCCCAGCATTTT. This chain connects TRBV19 to TRBJ1-5; D is ambiguous. The CDR3 consists of 15 residues. Looked up from germline, CDR1 is LNHDA and CDR2 is SQIVND (reference sequence). V gave up 1 base and J gave up 0 bases, with 7 bases separating them. Full variable domain (outside the CDR3, taken from reference TRBV19 and TRBJ1-5): DGGITQSPKYLFRKEGQNVTLSCEQNLNHDAMYWYRQDPGQGLRLIYYSQIVNDFQKGDIAEGYSVSREKKESFPLTVTSAQKNPTAFYLCASSIGLDSNQPQHFGDGTRLSIL.